The TCR beta chain under discussion was sequenced for a study of cytomegalovirus exposure and HLA in healthy donors. V lost 5 bases to trimming and J lost 4 bases, with 15 bases between them. This CDR3 has 14 amino acids. Germline values: CDR1 SGHDT, CDR2 YYEEEE. The PCR contained 60 Vbeta and 13 Jbeta primers. Libraries were prepared by immunoSEQ multiplex PCR; TCRdb keeps only in-frame clonotypes and omits some of them. The sample lists over 25,000 clones, 50% to 75% occurring once. In its sample, this clone was seen a few times. The receptor was isolated from a male donor in good health and CMV-seropositive. The sequenced sample consisted of PBMCs. The V gene is TRBV5-6, the J gene TRBJ1-2; no firm D call. Written as DNA, the CDR3 is TGTGCCAGCAGGGCAAGATCGGGTCCCTATGGCTACACCTTC. This gives the protein CASRARSGPYGYTF. Filled out from reference TRBV5-6 and TRBJ1-2, the complete variable domain reads DAGVTQSPTHLIKTRGQQVTLRCSPKSGHDTVSWYQQALGQGPQFIFQYYEEEERQRGNFPDRFSGHQFPNYSSELNVNALLLGDSALYLCASRARSGPYGYTFGSGTRLTVV.